The source of this T cell receptor beta chain is a study of control samples from healthy donors and cancer patients. Looked up from germline, CDR1 is KGHSH and CDR2 is LQKENI. The CDR3 is made up of 16 amino acids. Trimming left V 3 bases short and J 1 base short, with 15 bases between. Here immunoSEQ multiplex PCR was the method, and the copy in TCRdb shows in-frame clones only, minus some. Of some 120,000 clones in the sample, about 95% were seen once. This chain connects TRBV18 to TRBJ1-2, with unresolved D. This receptor was identified in a man aged 30 to 39 in good health. Sequences were obtained from blood. CDR3: CASSPSTGNSNYGYTF. The CDR3 nucleotides read TGTGCCAGCTCACCGTCGACCGGGAATAGTAACTATGGCTACACCTTC.